This T cell receptor (beta chain) was obtained from a study of T cell clonality in common variable immunodeficiency. Notes on the study in general: Reportedly, TCR beta sequences from common variable immunodeficiency showed fewer deletions and N-nucleotide insertions.

With 3 bases clipped from V and 4 bases from J, the junction kept 6 bases outside the gene matches. In germline, CDR1 is MNHNS, CDR2 SASEGT. This CDR3 is built from 16 residues. TCRdb's table, derived via immunoSEQ multiplex PCR, lists solely in-frame clones and lacks some. The sample presents tens of thousands of clones, none singletons. This clone was found a few times. The antigen is unknown. The read terminates 3 residues before the CDR3 end, so the remaining end is supplied by the germline J gene. The rearrangement links TRBV6-1 to TRBJ2-5, with 12 bases fitting TRBD1. Sequenced: peripheral blood mononuclear cells. This clonotype was obtained from a human donor with common variable immunodeficiency. The CDR3 protein is CASSEGQGAFGETQYF. CDR3 DNA, as far as it was read: TGTGCCAGCAGTGAGGGACAGGGGGCTTTCGGAGAGACC.